This TCR beta chain was recovered during a study of CD4+ T cells in melanoma. Repertoires were generated with immunoSEQ multiplex PCR, while TCRdb's copy carries only in-frame clones and drops some. The sample yields about 20,000 clones, 78% seen once. Per germline, CDR1 SGHRS and CDR2 YFSETQ. The CDR3 covers 14 residues. V lost 0 bases, J lost 4 bases, and 8 bases lay in between. A note on this clone: The antigen remains undetermined.

Findings and limits, study-wide: In melanoma, neoantigen-specific CD4+ T cells reportedly differed in differentiation state. A reported correlation linked neoantigen-specific CD4+ T cells to CD8+, macrophage and B cell function.

The V and J genes are TRBV5-1 and TRBJ1-5; D perhaps matches TRBD1 (5 bases). This TCR came from a human donor with melanoma. The CDR3 nucleotides read TGCGCCAGCAGCTTGGGGGGGTGGAATCAGCCCCAGCATTTT. It yields the protein CASSLGGWNQPQHF.